This passage covers 7 T cell receptor beta chains from one sample sequenced in a study of Tregs in tolerant kidney transplant recipients. Sequencing used immunoSEQ multiplex PCR; TCRdb keeps in-frame clones, though not all of them. The data show tens of thousands of clones, roughly 84% seen once. The sequenced material came from CD4+ T cells from blood. The receptors were gathered from a human donor in good health.

Remarks on this clone: Other DNA sequences of this sample code for an identical CDR3. V usage is TRBV7-6 and J usage is TRBJ2-5; 7 bases map to TRBD2. Germline CDR1 is SGHVS and CDR2 is FNYEAQ. With V trimmed by 1 base and J by 5 bases, 7 bases remained unmatched. The CDR3 extends over 15 amino acids. In DNA, the CDR3 is TGTGCCAGCAGCTTAGGGGGAGGGCTAGGGGAGACCCAGTACTTC. Translation: CASSLGGGLGETQYF.

The V call is TRBV7-8, the J call TRBJ1-4; 8 bases align to TRBD1. V was clipped by 5 bases and J by 2 bases; unmatched bases: 7. The CDR3 spans 16 residues. CDR1 and CDR2 from the germline V gene are SGHVS and FQNEAQ. The CDR3 reads CASSDRQGNTNEKLFF. The DNA for the CDR3 is TGTGCCAGCAGCGACCGACAGGGGAATACTAATGAAAAACTGTTTTTT.

The V and J genes are TRBV7-3 and TRBJ2-2; 8 bases align to TRBD1. Germline lookup yields CDR1 SGHTA and CDR2 FQGTGA. Trimming removed 2 bases from V and 5 bases from J; junction bases left unmatched: 13. There are 18 residues in the CDR3. CDR3 sequence: CASSLYPSGGAQTGELFF. CDR3 nucleotide sequence: TGTGCCAGCAGCTTATACCCCTCAGGGGGCGCCCAGACCGGGGAGCTGTTTTTT.

The genes are TRBV15 and TRBJ2-4; 8 bases line up with TRBD2. The CDR3 is 15 amino acids. V was clipped by 5 bases and J by 1 base; unmatched bases: 4. The germline V gene has CDR1 LNHNV and CDR2 YYDKDF (reference sequence). CDR3 bases: TGTGCCACCAGCCGGGGGGGGGCTGCCAAAAACATTCAGTACTTC. Protein: CATSRGGAAKNIQYF.

CDR3 residues: CASRLGAANEKLFF. CDR3 DNA: TGTGCCAGCAGGCTAGGGGCGGCTAATGAAAAACTGTTTTTT. J is TRBJ1-4 and V is TRBV6-1; D may be TRBD1 (5 bases). The germline V gene encodes CDR1 MNHNS and CDR2 SASEGT. Trimming removed 6 bases at V and 3 bases at J, with 11 bases between. There are 14 residues in the CDR3.

The rearrangement uses TRBV5-6 and TRBJ2-1; unclear D gene. Germline V gene lookup returns CDR1 SGHDT and CDR2 YYEEEE. This CDR3 is built from 12 residues. Trimming stripped 0 bases from V and 12 bases from J, with 10 bases between. CDR3 DNA sequence: TGTGCCAGCAGCTTGGGGAAGAAGGGGCAGTTCTTC. Encoded protein: CASSLGKKGQFF.

This chain joins TRBV18 and TRBJ1-3; D is undetermined. Trimming stripped 3 bases from V and 4 bases from J, with 13 bases between. The CDR3 has 15 amino acids. Germline V CDR1 and CDR2: KGHSH, LQKENI. CDR3 in amino acids: CASSPFQKEGNTIYF. For the CDR3, the DNA is TGTGCCAGCTCACCCTTCCAAAAGGAGGGAAACACCATATATTTT. The variable domain in full, completed from reference TRBV18 and TRBJ1-3, reads NAGVMQNPRHLVRRRGQEARLRCSPMKGHSHVYWYRQLPEEGLKFMVYLQKENIIDESGMPKERFSAEFPKEGPSILRIQQVVRGDSAAYFCASSPFQKEGNTIYFGEGSWLTVV.